This is a list of T cell receptor beta chains from one sample in a study of blood T cell repertoires in COVID-19. Libraries were prepared by immunoSEQ multiplex PCR; TCRdb keeps only in-frame clonotypes and omits some of them. Seen here are roughly 170,000 clones, roughly 80% observed once, and the top ten hold under 8.5%. Input material: peripheral blood. These receptors all come from a human donor in a cohort sampled during active COVID-19. The CDR3 runs from the conserved cysteine through the conserved F or W. Fields, in order: J gene, clone size, D gene, V gene, CDR3 DNA, CDR3 protein. The D gene is left open where the match is weak. Some rows have no size entry. The others give once, few or many, or a class for an expanded clone.

TRBJ2-7,once,-,TRBV7-9,TGTGCCAGCAGCTCTGGGAGCTCCTACGAGCAGTACTTC,CASSSGSSYEQYF
TRBJ2-1,-,TRBD2,TRBV4-2,TGTGCCAGTTCGGGGGGGCTGGAGCAGTTCTTC,CASSGGLEQFF
TRBJ1-1,few,-,TRBV27,TGTGCCAGCAGCGGACGGGACTATGAAGCTTTCTTT,CASSGRDYEAFF
TRBJ2-7,-,-,TRBV5-1,TGCGCCAGCAGTTTGGGCGTCGACTCCTACGAGCAGTACTTC,CASSLGVDSYEQYF
TRBJ1-3,-,-,TRBV2,TGTGCCAGCAGTGAAGCGAGTTCCGCTGGAAACACCATATATTTT,CASSEASSAGNTIYF
TRBJ1-4,-,-,TRBV7-9,TGTGCCAGCCACAGGGAAGATTATGAAAAACTATTTTTT,CASHREDYEKLFF
TRBJ1-1,-,-,TRBV19,TGTGCCAGTAGTATAGAGGTACACGCTGAAGCTTTCTTT,CASSIEVHAEAFF
TRBJ2-5,once,-,TRBV7-3,TGTGCCAGCAGCTACGGAACTACCCGGGGAGAGACCCAGTACTTC,CASSYGTTRGETQYF
TRBJ1-2,-,-,TRBV5-4,TGTGCCAGCAGCTTAACTACAGGTTCTAACTATGGCTACACCTTC,CASSLTTGSNYGYTF
TRBJ2-3,-,-,TRBV6-1,TGTGCCAGCAGTGACCAGTTAGATACGCAGTATTTT,CASSDQLDTQYF
TRBJ1-1,once,TRBD1,TRBV7-6,TGTGCCAGCAGCTTAGCGGGACAGGGGGCGCACACTGAAGCTTTCTTT,CASSLAGQGAHTEAFF
TRBJ1-5,-,TRBD1,TRBV3-1/TRBV3-2,TGTGCCAGCAGCCGGGGACAGGGTTCCAATCAGCCCCAGCATTTT,CASSRGQGSNQPQHF
TRBJ2-1,-,TRBD1,TRBV24-1,TGTGCCACCGGGACAGGGGGCTACAATGAGCAGTTCTTC,CATGTGGYNEQFF
TRBJ1-5,once,TRBD1,TRBV27,TGTGCCAGCAGTTTTTGGTCCGGGACAGGGAGGGAGGGCAATCAGCCCCAGCATTTT,CASSFWSGTGREGNQPQHF
TRBJ2-1,-,TRBD2,TRBV2,TGTGCCAGCAGTATAAGCGGGGGGGCTTACAATGAGCAGTTCTTC,CASSISGGAYNEQFF
TRBJ2-1,-,TRBD1,TRBV27,TGTGCCAGCAGACGCGACGGACAGGGTGGAGAGCAGTTCTTC,CASRRDGQGGEQFF
TRBJ2-3,-,TRBD2,TRBV19,TGTGCCAGTAGCACAGCGGGGGGGAGCACAGATACGCAGTATTTT,CASSTAGGSTDTQYF
TRBJ1-3,-,-,TRBV18,TGTGCCAGCTCGTTGGACAGAGAGGGAAACACCATATATTTT,CASSLDREGNTIYF
TRBJ1-5,-,TRBD1,TRBV13,TGTGCCAGCAGCGTTGGACAGGTATTTCAGCCCCAGCATTTT,CASSVGQVFQPQHF
TRBJ1-2,few,TRBD1,TRBV11-2,TGTGCCAGCAGAAAACCGGGACAGCTTAACTATGGCTACACCTTC,CASRKPGQLNYGYTF
TRBJ2-7,once,-,TRBV25-1,TGTGCCAGCAGTGTAGGCTCTGAGGGCGAGCAGTACTTC,CASSVGSEGEQYF
TRBJ1-6,-,TRBD1,TRBV3-1/TRBV3-2,TGTGCCAGCAGCCAAAACAGGGGGAAGGCATATAATTCACCCCTCCACTTT,CASSQNRGKAYNSPLHF
TRBJ2-1,-,-,TRBV5-1,TGCGCCAGCAGCCCCGAGTACAATGAGCAGTTCTTC,CASSPEYNEQFF
TRBJ2-3,-,TRBD2,TRBV5-6,TGTGCCAGCAGCTTGGTTCTAGCGGGGCCCGCTAGGGGTGCAGATACGCAGTATTTT,CASSLVLAGPARGADTQYF
TRBJ1-3,-,TRBD1,TRBV7-9,TGTGCCAGCACCCAACAGGGGGGCTCTGGAAACACCATATATTTT,CASTQQGGSGNTIYF
TRBJ2-1,-,-,TRBV28,TGTGCCAGCAGTTTCGGCGGGCAAATCAAAGGCAATGAGCAGTTCTTC,CASSFGGQIKGNEQFF
TRBJ1-4,-,TRBD1,TRBV10-3,TGTGCCATCAGTGCTAAACAGGGGGCACCTAATGAAAAACTGTTTTTT,CAISAKQGAPNEKLFF
TRBJ2-7,-,-,TRBV7-9,TGTGCCAGCAGCCTGAGGGACACCTCCTACGAGCAGTACTTC,CASSLRDTSYEQYF
TRBJ1-2,-,TRBD1,TRBV5-6,TGTGCCAGCAGCCCCACAGGGGTGGGCTACACCTTC,CASSPTGVGYTF
TRBJ2-7,-,TRBD1,TRBV5-1,TGCGCCAGCAGCCCGGACAGGGCCCTCTACGAGCAGTACTTC,CASSPDRALYEQYF
TRBJ1-1,-,TRBD1,TRBV6-5,TGTGCCAGCATCCTGGGGGGACAGGGGAACACTGAAGCTTTCTTT,CASILGGQGNTEAFF
TRBJ2-7,-,-,TRBV11-3,TGTGCCAGCAGCTCCAGGGGGGAGTACGAGCAGTACTTC,CASSSRGEYEQYF